The present entry profiles one TCR beta chain with its context. The data are from a study of cytotoxic CD8 clonotypes in ibrutinib-treated CLL. In the study overall: Productive templates averaged 255,043 per sample, and productive rearrangements around 97,000.

This table comes from immunoSEQ multiplex PCR, and its TCRdb copy is limited to in-frame clones, with some not included. In the table there are 150,000 or so clones, under 85% of which are singletons. The CDR3 covers 15 residues. Trimming removed 6 bases from V and 0 bases from J; junction bases left unmatched: 3. The germline V gene has CDR1 SNHLY and CDR2 FYNNEI. The gene calls are TRBV2 and TRBJ2-3; 10 bases are shared with TRBD2. Sample: PBMCs, taken after 24 months of ibrutinib treatment. The sequence derives from a human donor with chronic lymphocytic leukemia. CDR3: CASRRTSGSTDTQYF. CDR3 DNA: TGTGCCAGCAGACGGACTAGCGGAAGCACAGATACGCAGTATTTT.